This TCR beta chain was captured in a study of cytomegalovirus exposure and HLA in healthy donors. A multiplex PCR was run with 60 Vbeta primers and 13 Jbeta primers. Some clones are missing from TCRdb's copy, which holds only in-frame ones; the method was immunoSEQ multiplex PCR. The table shows over 150,000 clones, with 70% to 85% occurring only once. The V gene end was trimmed by 8 bases and the J gene end by 9 bases; junction bases not matched to a gene: 16. The CDR3 consists of 16 residues. In germline, CDR1 is MGHRA, CDR2 YSYEKL. Study observations and caveats: The authors enumerated 180 or so TCR beta chains as linked to cytomegalovirus.

Comment on this clone: Its antigen is undetermined.

The sequencing sample was made of PBMCs. This rearrangement joins TRBV4-1 to TRBJ2-1; 10 positions match TRBD2. The origin of this receptor is a woman aged 25 to 39 in good health and CMV-seropositive. CDR3 in DNA: TGCGCCAGCCTAATCAACCTAGCGGGAGAGGATTCTGAGCAGTTCTTC. This gives the protein CASLINLAGEDSEQFF.